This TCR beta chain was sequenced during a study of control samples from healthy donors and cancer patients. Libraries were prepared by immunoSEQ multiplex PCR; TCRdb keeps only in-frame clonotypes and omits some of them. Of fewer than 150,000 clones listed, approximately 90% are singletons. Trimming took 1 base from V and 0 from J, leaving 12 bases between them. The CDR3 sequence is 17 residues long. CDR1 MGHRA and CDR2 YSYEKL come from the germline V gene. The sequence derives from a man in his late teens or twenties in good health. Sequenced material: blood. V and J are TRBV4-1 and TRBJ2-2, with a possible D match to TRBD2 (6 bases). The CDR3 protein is CASSQGSVAANTGELFF. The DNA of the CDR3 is TGCGCCAGCAGCCAAGGGTCGGTAGCGGCGAACACCGGGGAGCTGTTTTTT.